This is a list of T cell receptor beta chains from one sample in a study of cytomegalovirus exposure and HLA in healthy donors. TCRdb keeps only in-frame clones here, not all; method: immunoSEQ multiplex PCR. In the table there are around 140,000 clones, approximately 61% of which are singletons. The sequencing input was PBMCs. The source of these receptors is a middle-aged woman in good health and CMV-seronegative. CDR3s include the opening cysteine and the closing phenylalanine or tryptophan. Each record gives: D gene, V gene, J gene, clone size, CDR3 DNA, CDR3 protein. D genes are given only for firm matches. A row's size may be missing; if present it is once, few, many or a size class.

NA	TRBV7-2	TRBJ2-2	NA	TGTGCCAGCAGCTTTAGCCCGAACGGGGAGCTGTTTTTT	CASSFSPNGELFF
TRBD2	TRBV7-3	TRBJ2-1	NA	TGTGCCAGCAGCTCTAGCGGGGGGGCTGGCAATGAGCAGTTCTTC	CASSSSGGAGNEQFF
TRBD1	TRBV30	TRBJ2-7	NA	TGTGCCTGGAGTGCCACAGGGGCTGACGAGCAGTACTTC	CAWSATGADEQYF
TRBD1	TRBV2	TRBJ1-2	few	TGTGCCAGCAGTGAGTCGAAAGGACAGGGTAATGGCTACACCTTC	CASSESKGQGNGYTF
NA	TRBV10-3	TRBJ1-5	few	TGTGCCATCAGTGAACAGGACAGAAATCAGCCCCAGCATTTT	CAISEQDRNQPQHF
NA	TRBV4-2	TRBJ1-2	NA	TGTGCCAGCAGCCAAGAAGGAGGGTACCCCCATGGCTACACCTTC	CASSQEGGYPHGYTF
NA	TRBV6-5	TRBJ2-2	NA	TGTGCCAGCAGTTACTCAGTGGGGGGGCCTCACGGGGAGCTGTTTTTT	CASSYSVGGPHGELFF
NA	TRBV6-6	TRBJ2-7	NA	TGTGCCATTTTGGGGGGAGGCTATTACGAGCAGTACTTC	CAILGGGYYEQYF
NA	TRBV27	TRBJ1-1	NA	TGTGCCAGCAGTTCTCCCGCAGGGATCACCACTGAAGCTTTCTTT	CASSSPAGITTEAFF
TRBD1	TRBV13	TRBJ2-1	once	TGTGCCAGCTCTTTAGGGGGCAGGGCCAATGAGCAGTTCTTC	CASSLGGRANEQFF
TRBD1	TRBV4-3	TRBJ2-7	NA	TGCGCCAGCAGCCAAGATGATCAGGGGGCCTACGAGCAGTACTTC	CASSQDDQGAYEQYF
TRBD1	TRBV19	TRBJ1-2	NA	TGTGCCAGTAAAGGGGACAGGCTATTTAACTATGGCTACACCTTC	CASKGDRLFNYGYTF
TRBD1	TRBV10-2	TRBJ1-2	few	TGCGCCAGCAGTGAGTCGCCCTGGGACAGGGTTGGTTACACCTTC	CASSESPWDRVGYTF
TRBD1	TRBV10-3	TRBJ2-3	NA	TGTGCCAGCACCAACGGACAGGGCACAGATACGCAGTATTTT	CASTNGQGTDTQYF
NA	TRBV7-6	TRBJ2-3	few	TGTGCCAGCAGCTTATTCTATTCGGATACGCAGTATTTT	CASSLFYSDTQYF
NA	TRBV5-6	TRBJ2-7	NA	TGTGCCAGCAGCTCGGGATCTCTTGGGGAGCAGTACTTC	CASSSGSLGEQYF
NA	TRBV7-6	TRBJ1-1	NA	TGTGCCAGCAGCTTAGCCGCGATAGGGACACTCGGCATGAACACTGAAGCTTTCTTT	CASSLAAIGTLGMNTEAFF
NA	TRBV6-5	TRBJ1-1	few	TGTGCCAGCAGTTCGAGGTTGGGAGCTTTCTTT	CASSSRLGAFF
TRBD2	TRBV27	TRBJ2-7	NA	TGTGCCAGCAGCCTTCGGCGGGGGGCGAGAGAGCAGTACTTC	CASSLRRGAREQYF
NA	TRBV5-1	TRBJ1-1	NA	TGCGCCAGCAGCTTGGCCTGGCAGTACACTGAAGCTTTCTTT	CASSLAWQYTEAFF
TRBD1	TRBV25-1	TRBJ2-6	NA	TGTGCCAGCAGTCCGGGACAGGGGAACTCTGAGGCCAACGTCCTGACTTTC	CASSPGQGNSEANVLTF
NA	TRBV28	TRBJ1-2	NA	TGTGCCAGCAGTTCGTCGGGAAATGGCTACACCTTC	CASSSSGNGYTF
NA	TRBV4-1	TRBJ1-2	few	TGCGCCAGCAGCCAAACAACGCCCCGGGGTAGTGATGGCTACACCTTC	CASSQTTPRGSDGYTF
TRBD1	TRBV5-1	TRBJ1-1	few	TGCGCCAGCCAGGGACAGGGGGACACTGAAGCTTTCTTT	CASQGQGDTEAFF
NA	TRBV11-2	TRBJ2-7	NA	TGTGCCAGCAGGGTGGCAGGCAACTACGAGCAGTACTTC	CASRVAGNYEQYF
TRBD1	TRBV2	TRBJ1-4	few	TGTGCCAGCAATGAGGACAGGGGGGGTGAAAAACTGTTTTTT	CASNEDRGGEKLFF
NA	TRBV7-9	TRBJ1-5	few	TGTGCCAGCAGCTTCTTGTCAGGGGCGAATCAGCCCCAGCATTTT	CASSFLSGANQPQHF
TRBD2	TRBV4-1	TRBJ2-2	NA	TGCGCCAGCAGCCAAGATGACCGGACTAGCGGGACCGGGGAGCTGTTTTTT	CASSQDDRTSGTGELFF
NA	TRBV19	TRBJ2-2	NA	TGTGCCAGTAGTATATACCCGGGACTGGCCGCGAACACCGGGGAGCTGTTTTTT	CASSIYPGLAANTGELFF
TRBD2	TRBV4-1	TRBJ2-3	NA	TGCGCCAGCAGCCCCCGGACTAGCGGGGGGGCGACAGATACGCAGTATTTT	CASSPRTSGGATDTQYF
TRBD1	TRBV6-6	TRBJ2-7	NA	TGTGCCAGCAGTGGACCCGGGACAGGGGCCTACGAGCAGTACTTC	CASSGPGTGAYEQYF
NA	TRBV5-4	TRBJ1-3	NA	TGTGCCAGCAGCATGCAAGGACTGAACTCTGGAAACACCATATATTTT	CASSMQGLNSGNTIYF
TRBD1	TRBV28	TRBJ1-1	NA	TGTGCCAGCAGTTTGGACAGGGAGGCGGGCACTGAAGCTTTCTTT	CASSLDREAGTEAFF
NA	TRBV25-1	TRBJ1-6	once	TGTGCCAGCAGTGAATGGGGGGATAATTCACCCCTCCACTTT	CASSEWGDNSPLHF
TRBD1	TRBV6-6	TRBJ1-4	few	TGTGCCAGCAGTGACACAGGGGGGGAGAAACTGTTTTTT	CASSDTGGEKLFF
NA	TRBV7-8	TRBJ2-5	NA	TGTGCCAGCAGCTTTAGGGGCCAAGAGACCCAGTACTTC	CASSFRGQETQYF
NA	TRBV6-1	TRBJ2-3	NA	TGTGCCAGCAGACTACAGGGTCCAGGCACAGATACGCAGTATTTT	CASRLQGPGTDTQYF
NA	TRBV14	TRBJ1-2	NA	TGTGCCAGCAGCCAAACGGGGGTGTACTATGGCTACACCTTC	CASSQTGVYYGYTF
NA	TRBV4-1	TRBJ2-2	NA	TGCGCCAGCAGCCAAGTTTTTCTCACCGGGGAGCTGTTTTTT	CASSQVFLTGELFF
TRBD2	TRBV6-5	TRBJ2-2	NA	TGTGCCAGCAGTTACTCGTTGAGCGGGGGCTCCGGGGAGCTGTTTTTT	CASSYSLSGGSGELFF
NA	TRBV4-2	TRBJ2-1	NA	TGTGCCAGCAGCCCAATTCAGGATAACTTAGGATCCTACAATGAGCAGTTCTTC	CASSPIQDNLGSYNEQFF
NA	TRBV18	TRBJ2-3	once	TGTGCCAGCTCACCACCGCAGGGGACGGGGCCAAATACGCAGTATTTT	CASSPPQGTGPNTQYF
TRBD1	TRBV4-3	TRBJ2-5	NA	TGCGCCAGCAGCCAAGAGACAGGGAGAGAGACCCAGTACTTC	CASSQETGRETQYF
NA	TRBV2	TRBJ2-7	NA	TGTGCCAGCAGTGGACGACAGGCACTACGAAGGCAGTACTTC	CASSGRQALRRQYF
TRBD1	TRBV6-5	TRBJ1-1	NA	TGTGCCAGCAGTGCGACAGGGGGCGTTAGCACTGAAGCTTTCTTT	CASSATGGVSTEAFF
TRBD1	TRBV7-9	TRBJ1-6	once	TGTGCCAGCAGCTTAGCGTCGGGACAGGGAAATTCACCCCTCCACTTT	CASSLASGQGNSPLHF
NA	TRBV2	TRBJ1-1	NA	TGTGCCAGCACTAAAAGGGGTGAAGCTTTCTTT	CASTKRGEAFF
TRBD1	TRBV27	TRBJ2-7	NA	TGTGCCAGCAGGATGGGACAGCGCTATGAGCAGTACTTC	CASRMGQRYEQYF
NA	TRBV7-2	TRBJ1-6	few	TGTGCCAGCAGCTTAGAGGCAGGGAAAAGATCACCCCTCCACTTT	CASSLEAGKRSPLHF
NA	TRBV15	TRBJ2-5	NA	TGTGCCACCAGCGCCGTAGGGGGGGGGCCCCTCTTGGAGACCCAGTACTTC	CATSAVGGGPLLETQYF
TRBD1	TRBV5-1	TRBJ2-3	NA	TGCGCCAGCAGCCAAAGACAGGGTAACACAGATACGCAGTATTTT	CASSQRQGNTDTQYF
TRBD1	TRBV5-1	TRBJ1-5	NA	TGCGCCAGCAGCCCGGGACAGTTAAATCAGCCCCAGCATTTT	CASSPGQLNQPQHF
NA	TRBV5-6	TRBJ1-6	NA	TGTGCCAGCAGCTTGGGTCAGAATTCACCCCTCCACTTT	CASSLGQNSPLHF
NA	TRBV7-9	TRBJ2-3	NA	TGTGCCAGCAGCTTAAGGGAGGCAGATACGCAGTATTTT	CASSLREADTQYF
TRBD1	TRBV27	TRBJ2-2	NA	TGTGCCAGCAGTTCCCCGGACAGGGGGTTCCCCGGGGAGCTGTTTTTT	CASSSPDRGFPGELFF
TRBD2	TRBV4-3	TRBJ2-5	NA	TGCGCCAGCAGCCAAGATTCGGGGGGAGAGACCCAGTACTTC	CASSQDSGGETQYF
TRBD1	TRBV2	TRBJ2-7	NA	TGTGCCAGCAGTGATGGGACAGGGTGGGGTGCCTACGAGCAGTACTTC	CASSDGTGWGAYEQYF
NA	TRBV7-2	TRBJ2-2	few	TGTGCCAGCAGCTCGTATGTTGGGGAGCTGTTTTTT	CASSSYVGELFF
TRBD2	TRBV4-2	TRBJ2-5	few	TGTGCCAGCAGCCAATTTCCCCTCGGGCTAGCGGGGGGCCTGGGGACCCAGTACTTC	CASSQFPLGLAGGLGTQYF